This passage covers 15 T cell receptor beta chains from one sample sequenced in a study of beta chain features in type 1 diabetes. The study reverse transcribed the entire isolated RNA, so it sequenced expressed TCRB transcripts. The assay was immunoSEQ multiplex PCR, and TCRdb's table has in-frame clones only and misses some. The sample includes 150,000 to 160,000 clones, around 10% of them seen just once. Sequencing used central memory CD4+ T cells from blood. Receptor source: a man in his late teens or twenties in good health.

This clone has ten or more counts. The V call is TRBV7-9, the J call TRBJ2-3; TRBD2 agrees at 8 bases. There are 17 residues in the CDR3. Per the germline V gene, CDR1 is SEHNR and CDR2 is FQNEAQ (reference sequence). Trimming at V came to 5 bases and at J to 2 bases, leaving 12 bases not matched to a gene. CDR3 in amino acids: CASSQLRREALTDTQYF. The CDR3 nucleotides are TGTGCCAGCAGCCAATTACGGCGGGAGGCCCTCACAGATACGCAGTATTTT.

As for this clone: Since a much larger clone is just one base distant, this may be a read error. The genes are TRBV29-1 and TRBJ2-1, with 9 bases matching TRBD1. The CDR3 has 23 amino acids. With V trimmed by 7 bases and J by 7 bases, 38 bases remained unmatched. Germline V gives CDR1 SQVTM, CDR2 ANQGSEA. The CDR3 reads CSGDLCPGQLLSGPGQGCNEQFF. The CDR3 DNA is TGCAGCGGTGACCTCTGCCCCGGACAGCTGCTATCCGGCCCCGGACAGGGGTGTAATGAGCAGTTCTTC.

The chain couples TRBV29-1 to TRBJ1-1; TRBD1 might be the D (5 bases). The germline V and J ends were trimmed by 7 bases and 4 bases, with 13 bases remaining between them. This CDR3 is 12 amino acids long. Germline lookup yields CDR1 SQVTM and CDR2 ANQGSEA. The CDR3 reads CSAAGALTEAFF. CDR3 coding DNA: TGCAGCGCTGCCGGGGCCCTCACTGAAGCTTTCTTT.

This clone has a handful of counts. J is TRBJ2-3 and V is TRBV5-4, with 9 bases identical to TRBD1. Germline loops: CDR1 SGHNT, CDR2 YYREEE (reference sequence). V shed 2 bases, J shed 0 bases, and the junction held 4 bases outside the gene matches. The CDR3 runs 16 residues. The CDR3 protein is CASSLSQGASTDTQYF. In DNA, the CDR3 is TGTGCCAGCAGCTTATCACAGGGGGCGAGCACAGATACGCAGTATTTT.

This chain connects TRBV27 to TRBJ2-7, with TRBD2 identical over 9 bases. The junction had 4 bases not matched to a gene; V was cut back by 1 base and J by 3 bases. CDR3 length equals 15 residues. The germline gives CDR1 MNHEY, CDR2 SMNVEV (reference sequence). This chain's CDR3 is CASSLLAGGGYEQYF. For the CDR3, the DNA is TGTGCCAGCAGTTTATTGGCGGGAGGGGGCTACGAGCAGTACTTC.

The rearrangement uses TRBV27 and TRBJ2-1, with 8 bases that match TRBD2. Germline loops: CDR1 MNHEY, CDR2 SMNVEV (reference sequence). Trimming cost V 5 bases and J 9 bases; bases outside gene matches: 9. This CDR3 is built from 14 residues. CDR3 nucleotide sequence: TGTGCCAGCAGTAACCTAGCGGGTTTCTTTGAGCAGTTCTTC. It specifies CASSNLAGFFEQFF.

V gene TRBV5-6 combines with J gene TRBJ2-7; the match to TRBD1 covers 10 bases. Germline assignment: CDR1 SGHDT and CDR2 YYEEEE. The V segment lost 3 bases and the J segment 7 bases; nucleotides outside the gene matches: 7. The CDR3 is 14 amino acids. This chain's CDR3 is CASSWGQGKWEQYF. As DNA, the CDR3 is TGTGCCAGCAGCTGGGGACAGGGGAAATGGGAGCAGTACTTC.

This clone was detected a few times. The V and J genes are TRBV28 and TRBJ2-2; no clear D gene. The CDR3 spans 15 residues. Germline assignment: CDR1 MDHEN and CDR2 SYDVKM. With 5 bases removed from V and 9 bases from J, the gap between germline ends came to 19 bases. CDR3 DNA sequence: TGTGCCAGCAGTATCGCCTCCTCGGGTGGACGGGAGCTGTTTTTT. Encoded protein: CASSIASSGGRELFF.

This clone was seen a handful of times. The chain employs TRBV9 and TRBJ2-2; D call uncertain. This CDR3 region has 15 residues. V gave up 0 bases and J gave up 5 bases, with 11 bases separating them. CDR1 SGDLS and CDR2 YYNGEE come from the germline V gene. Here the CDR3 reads CASSVGVGETGELFF. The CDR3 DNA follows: TGTGCCAGCAGCGTAGGGGTAGGCGAGACCGGGGAGCTGTTTTTT. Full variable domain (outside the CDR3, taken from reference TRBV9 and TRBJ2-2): DSGVTQTPKHLITATGQRVTLRCSPRSGDLSVYWYQQSLDQGLQFLIQYYNGEERAKGNILERFSAQQFPDLHSELNLSSLELGDSALYFCASSVGVGETGELFFGEGSRLTVL.

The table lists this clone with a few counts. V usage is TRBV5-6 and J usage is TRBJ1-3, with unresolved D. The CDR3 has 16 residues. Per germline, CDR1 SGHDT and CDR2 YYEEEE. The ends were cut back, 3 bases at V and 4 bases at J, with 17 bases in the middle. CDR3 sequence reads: CASSSGDGRGGNTIYF. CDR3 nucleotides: TGTGCCAGCAGCTCCGGAGATGGTCGGGGAGGAAACACCATATATTTT.

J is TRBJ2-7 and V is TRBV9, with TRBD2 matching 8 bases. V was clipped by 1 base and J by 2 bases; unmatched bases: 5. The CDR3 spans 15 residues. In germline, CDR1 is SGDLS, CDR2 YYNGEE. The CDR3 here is CASSVSSGSAYEQYF. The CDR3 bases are TGTGCCAGCAGCGTATCAAGCGGGAGTGCCTACGAGCAGTACTTC.

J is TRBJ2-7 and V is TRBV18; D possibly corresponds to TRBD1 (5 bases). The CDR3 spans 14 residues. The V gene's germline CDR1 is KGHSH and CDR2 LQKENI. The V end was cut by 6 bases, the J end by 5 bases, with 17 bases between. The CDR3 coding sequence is TGTGCCAGCTCCCCTTTTAGCCAAGGGGACGAGCAGTACTTC. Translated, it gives CASSPFSQGDEQYF.

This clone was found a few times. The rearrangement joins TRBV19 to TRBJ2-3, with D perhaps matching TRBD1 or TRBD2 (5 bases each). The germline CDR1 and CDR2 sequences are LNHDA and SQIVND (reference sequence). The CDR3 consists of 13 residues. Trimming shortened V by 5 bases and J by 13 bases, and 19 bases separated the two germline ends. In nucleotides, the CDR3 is TGTGCCAGTAGTCCCCAGAGCGGTCAGGGCAAGTATTTT. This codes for CASSPQSGQGKYF.

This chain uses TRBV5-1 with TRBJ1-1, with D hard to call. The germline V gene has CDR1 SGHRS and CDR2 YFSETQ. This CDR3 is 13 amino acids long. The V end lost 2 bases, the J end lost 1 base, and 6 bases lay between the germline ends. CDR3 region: CASSFWGNTEAFF. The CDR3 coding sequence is TGCGCCAGCAGCTTCTGGGGGAACACTGAAGCTTTCTTT.

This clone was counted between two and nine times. CDR3 sequence reads: CSARTLRETQYF. The CDR3 nucleotides read TGCAGCGCCCGGACCCTACGGGAGACCCAGTACTTC. This sequence joins TRBV29-1 and TRBJ2-5; no reliable D call. Deletions cut 7 bases from V and 5 bases from J, with 14 bases between. This CDR3 region has 12 residues. The V gene's germline CDR1 is SQVTM and CDR2 ANQGSEA.